This TCR beta chain was retrieved from a study of cytomegalovirus exposure and HLA in healthy donors (dated by TCRdb to about 2017). About the full investigation: An earlier analysis of several hundred of the donors reported over 250 Gb of sequence data and 117 million unique TCR beta sequences obtained from around 190 million T cells. An earlier analysis of 500 to 650 of the donors applied high-throughput TCR beta sequencing to assess whether each TCR beta V gene segment acted as functional or pseudogenic. About 5 DR-DQ haplotypes were handled as single units for association and clustering, since linkage in the cohort was strong. Among the approximately 400 genotyped donors, more than 70% belonged to the genetic ancestry cluster associated with self-reported Caucasian donors. About 300 gigabases of sequencing data and 70 million to 100 million unique TCR sequences were included in an early release covering around 600 HLA-typed donors. Across around 400 genotyped donors of the cohort, an average of roughly 230,000 unique TCR beta nucleotide sequences per donor were sequenced, and roughly a sixth of those sequences were non-productive. A later genetic analysis used genome-wide SNP genotypes for about three fifths of the 666 donors, treating that subset as a discovery cohort. A separate validation cohort of roughly 120 different subjects was used in addition to the approximately 640-subject first cohort. The aim of the study was to test whether cataloging public T cell receptors could identify signatures of past pathogen exposure. The study used immunosequencing to profile the T cell repertoires of 666 subjects and linked those repertoires to cytomegalovirus serostatus. Alongside the repertoire data, information on donor age, sex, ethnicity and CMV serostatus was compiled. To predict cytomegalovirus infection status, the study brought together high-throughput TCR immunosequencing, statistical association of individual TCRs with disease status, and machine learning. The number of typed donors differed by locus: roughly 629-630 for A, B, C, DRB1 and DQB1; approximately 520 for DQA1; approximately 610 for DPA1; and roughly 490 for DPB1. All discovery cohort repertoires had been generated using a single sequencing platform. HLA typing covered class I and class II loci at four-digit resolution. In a later analysis, previously published TCR beta repertoires from several hundred donors were re-analyzed and high-resolution HLA genotyping was added so that TCR occurrence patterns could be studied. The later analysis used no new phenotypic data to find candidate immune exposures, relying instead on TCR beta sequences and their occurrence across donors. The paper's findings and limits, for the study overall: According to the authors, the approach could potentially be generalized to other disease states and immunological phenotypes. Because HLA typing was missing for some donors at each locus, association tests included only the typed subset. Strong co-occurrence of HLA alleles, especially DR and DQ, made assigning TCR associations to individual alleles difficult. For the cohort, immune exposure information was limited to CMV serostatus. At a false discovery rate of 0.05, a later analysis linked 15,000 to 20,000 TCR beta sequences to specific HLA alleles. This cohort had only TCR beta chains sequenced, and the lack of alpha or paired-chain data limited which features could be detected. Roughly uniform sequencing depth across donors was assumed in presence/absence analyses, although this assumption may not hold. A further reported finding was that TCR beta sequences accurately predicted the HLA-A and HLA-B alleles for most subjects in the first cohort. A later analysis reported that several top co-occurrence clusters appeared linked to parvovirus B19, influenza, CMV and Epstein-Barr virus. According to a later genetic analysis, donors in an Asian-associated ancestry cluster had fewer N-insertions in productive TCRs than the roughly 660-donor mean. In a later analysis, most CMV-associated TCR beta chains were found to appear HLA-restricted, with HLA associations seemingly driven largely by CMV exposure. Most TCR sequences were seen in very few donors, while some public TCRs were found in many individuals. The classifier was reported to diagnose cytomegalovirus status with high specificity and sensitivity in both the original and validation cohorts. Because the 87-base-pair reads could not distinguish some IMGT-functional V segments, including TRBV6-2 and TRBV6-3, those segments were excluded. Over 15 rarely observed V segments, including chromosome 9 orphons, were excluded from the earlier analysis of approximately 500 of the donors because counts were too low. The sequencing pipeline was judged likely to have produced a cluster of highly shared sequence variants as a technical artifact. In an earlier analysis of roughly 560 of the donors, most TCR beta V segments were observed in productive rearrangements about 87% or about 30% of the time, broadly matching IMGT annotations. In a later analysis, HLA-associated TCR beta chains were found to be more clonally expanded and to have lower generation probabilities than equally common non-associated chains. In a later analysis, the rate of TCR association differed among HLA loci, with DRB1 alleles having the most associated TCRs and HLA-C alleles having the fewest. In vitro tests confirmed that three of the cytomegalovirus-associated TCR beta chains recognize cytomegalovirus antigens. Correlated functional status among segregating V segments might reflect linkage disequilibrium, but an unknown experimental factor could not be ruled out. The study gave a list of 150 to 200 TCR beta chains associated with cytomegalovirus. A later genetic analysis associated a missense DCLRE1C variant with V-gene and J-gene trimming of TCR beta chains, and an independent cohort replicated the association.

The cohort comprised under 700 healthy bone marrow donors. All cohort members were sampled while nominally healthy, although unrecorded immune exposures were likely present. The donor was CMV seropositive and was included in the group of almost 300 seropositive cohort members. A peripheral blood sample was collected from each donor, and TCR beta sequencing was performed on peripheral blood mononuclear cells. The Qiagen DNeasy Blood Extraction Kit was used to extract genomic DNA from the blood cell samples. V loses 4 bases at its end and J loses 7 bases; junction bases beyond the gene matches: 9. The CDR1 and CDR2 encoded by the germline V gene (reference sequence) are SGHNT and YYREEE. The CDR3 spans 15 residues, from the cysteine through the phenylalanine. Just the 45-base CDR3 DNA is kept, in frame starting at base 1. In this sample, this clone turned up once. The antigen it binds to is not known. No base-level quality is on record; no much larger clone is a single base apart.

The protocol used for the library was the immunoSEQ multiplex PCR assay. For the multiplex PCR, a mixture combining 60 forward primers for TCR Vbeta segments and 13 reverse primers for TCR Jbeta segments was used. A multiplex PCR assay on genomic DNA amplified the CDR3 region of rearranged TCR beta genes. The amplified TCR beta libraries were sequenced on the Illumina HiSeq System as 87-base-pair reads. As for how the authors treated the data: Across the roughly 670 repertoires, a later analysis counted around 80 million unique TCR beta chains, some 11 million of which were shared by at least two donors. To remove PCR and sequencing errors, raw reads were error-corrected and collapsed into unique sequences using a nearest-neighbor algorithm that merged closely related sequences. Alignment of CDR3 sequences to IMGT reference sequences was used to assign V, D and J gene segments. For a sequence to be retained, a match of at least six nucleotides to both a V gene segment and a J gene segment was required. A rearrangement counted as productive if the CDR3 had no stop codons and remained in frame with V and J, and every other rearrangement counted as non-productive. CDR3 was defined according to IMGT convention as the region running from the second conserved V-encoded cysteine to the conserved J-encoded phenylalanine. In an earlier analysis of more than 550 of the donors, sequences lacking an unambiguous match to a single V gene segment were excluded. An earlier analysis of 587 of the donors classified V segments as functional when productive rearrangements were above 56.7% and as segregating when the standard deviation between donors was above 5%. A statistical classification framework was built for diagnosing cytomegalovirus status from the catalog of TCR beta chain sequences. A later analysis assigned V and J genes by comparing TCR nucleotide sequences with IMGT/GENE-DB human TR gene sequences. A later analysis assigned CDR3 sequences and most-parsimonious VDJ recombination scenarios with the TCRdist pipeline. In a later analysis, each TCR beta chain was defined by its CDR3 amino acid sequence together with its V-gene family, and reads lacking a unique V-gene family were excluded. To address suspected cross-contamination and a sequencing artifact, a later analysis removed 450 to 700 highly shared, low-generation-probability nucleotide sequences. For each public chain, a later analysis derived a clonal expansion index from normalized ranks of inferred template counts within each repertoire. A later analysis computed generation probabilities with a VDJ recombination model fitted to out-of-frame rearrangements, and checked the results against IGoR. A later analysis scored TCR-TCR, TCR-HLA and TCR-CMV co-occurrence with hypergeometric tests, applying a repertoire-size bias correction to TCR pairs. A later analysis estimated false discovery rates by permuting HLA or CMV assignments 20 times. In a later analysis, co-occurring TCRs were grouped using DBSCAN, and TCRdist sequence similarity was added for clustering within HLA-allele-positive subsets. Co-occurrence clustering excluded repertoires with fewer than 30,000 or more than 120,000 public chains, plus five with anomalous nucleotide sharing. Here the immuneACCESS table is served through TCRdb, limited to in-frame sequences with V and J called. Missing clones are a known gap in these copies; in checked studies unresolved V genes cover under half, and the rest lacks a known reason. V, J and clone size reflect that table, while D and trimming were determined from the DNA. This sample has 150,000 to 200,000 clones in its table, and about 85% of those were observed once. Of the sample, 2% to 2.5% is held by the ten largest clones.

This TCR came from a man aged 18 to 29 in good health and CMV-seropositive. Material for sequencing was PBMCs. The sequence joins TRBV5-4 to TRBJ1-4, and TRBD1 aligns with 8 junction nucleotides. The DNA sequence is as follows: TGTGCCAGCAGCCCAAGGACAGGGAAAGGTGAAAAACTGTTTTTT. This encodes CASSPRTGKGEKLFF. Outside the CDR3, residues come from the reference TRBV5-4 and TRBJ1-4 proteins, so the full variable domain is: ETGVTQSPTHLIKTRGQQVTLRCSSQSGHNTVSWYQQALGQGPQFIFQYYREEENGRGNFPPRFSGLQFPNYSSELNVNALELDDSALYLCASSPRTGKGEKLFFGSGTQLSVL.